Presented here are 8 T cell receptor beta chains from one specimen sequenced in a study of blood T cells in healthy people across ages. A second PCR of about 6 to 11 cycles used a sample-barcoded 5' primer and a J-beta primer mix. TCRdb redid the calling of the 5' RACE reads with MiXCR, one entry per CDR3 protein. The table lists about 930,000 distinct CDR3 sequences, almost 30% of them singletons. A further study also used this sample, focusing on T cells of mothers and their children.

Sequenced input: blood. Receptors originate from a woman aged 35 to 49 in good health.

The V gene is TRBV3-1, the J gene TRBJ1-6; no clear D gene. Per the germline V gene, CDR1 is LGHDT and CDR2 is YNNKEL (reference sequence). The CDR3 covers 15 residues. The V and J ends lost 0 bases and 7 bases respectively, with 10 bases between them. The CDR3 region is CASSQDGTANSPLHF. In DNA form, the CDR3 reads TGTGCCAGCAGCCAAGATGGCACGGCAAATTCACCCCTCCACTTT.

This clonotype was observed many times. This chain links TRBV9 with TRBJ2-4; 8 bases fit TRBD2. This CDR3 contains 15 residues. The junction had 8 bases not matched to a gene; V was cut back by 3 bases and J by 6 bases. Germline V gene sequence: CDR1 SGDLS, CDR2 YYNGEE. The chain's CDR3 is CASSGYGGAVNIQYF. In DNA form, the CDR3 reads TGTGCCAGCAGCGGCTACGGGGGGGCCGTAAACATTCAGTACTTC.

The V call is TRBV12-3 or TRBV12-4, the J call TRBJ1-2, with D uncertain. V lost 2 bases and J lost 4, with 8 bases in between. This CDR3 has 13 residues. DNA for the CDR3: TGTGCCAGCAGTTTAATGAGCGGCTATGGCTACACCTTC. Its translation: CASSLMSGYGYTF.

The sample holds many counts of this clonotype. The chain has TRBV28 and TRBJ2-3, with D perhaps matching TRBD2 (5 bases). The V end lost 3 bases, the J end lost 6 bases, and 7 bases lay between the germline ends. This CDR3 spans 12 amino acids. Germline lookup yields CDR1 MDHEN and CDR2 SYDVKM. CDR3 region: CASSFRRDTQYF. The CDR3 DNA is TGTGCCAGCAGTTTTAGGAGGGATACGCAGTATTTT.

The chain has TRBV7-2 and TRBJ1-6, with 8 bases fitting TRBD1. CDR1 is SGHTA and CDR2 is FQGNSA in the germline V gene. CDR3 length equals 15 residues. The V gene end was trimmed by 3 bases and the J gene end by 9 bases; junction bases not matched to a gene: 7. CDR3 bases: TGTGCCAGCAGCTTTTTGACAGGGGACGCTTCACCCCTCCACTTT. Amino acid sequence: CASSFLTGDASPLHF.

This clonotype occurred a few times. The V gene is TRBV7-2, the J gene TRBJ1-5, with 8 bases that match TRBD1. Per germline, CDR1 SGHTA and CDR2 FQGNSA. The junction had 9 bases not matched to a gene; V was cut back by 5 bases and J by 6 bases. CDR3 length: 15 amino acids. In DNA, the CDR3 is TGTGCCAGCAGCAAGGACAGGGCCGGGGGTCAGCCCCAGCATTTT. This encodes CASSKDRAGGQPQHF.

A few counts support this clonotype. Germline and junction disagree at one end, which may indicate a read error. For the CDR3, the DNA is TGTGTCAGCACTTACAACGAGGGACAGGGGGTATGGATTGTATACGAGCAGTATTTT. This translates into CVSTYNEGQGVWIVYEQYF. The V call is TRBV6-5, the J call TRBJ2-3, with TRBD1 matching over 11 bases. Germline V gives CDR1 MNHEY, CDR2 SVGAGI. This CDR3 contains 19 residues.

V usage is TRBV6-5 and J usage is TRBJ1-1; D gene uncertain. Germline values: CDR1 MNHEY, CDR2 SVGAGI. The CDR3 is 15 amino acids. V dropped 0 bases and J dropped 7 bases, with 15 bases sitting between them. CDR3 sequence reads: CASSYSYKGISEAFF. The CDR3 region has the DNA TGTGCCAGCAGTTACTCGTATAAGGGAATTAGTGAAGCTTTCTTT.